This T cell receptor beta chain is from a study of T-cell memory formation after mild COVID-19. Of note for this clonotype: Its matching antigen is unknown.

Whole-study findings and limits: Clones shrinking between day 15 and 85 showed a balanced CD4/CD8 split, and those that grew later tilted toward CD4+.

Libraries for TCRalpha and TCRbeta carried sample barcodes and unique molecular identifiers via 5'RACE. A single record per CDR3 protein comes from TCRdb applying MiXCR to the 5' RACE reads. Of approximately 490,000 distinct CDR3 sequences in the sample, roughly 20% were seen once. Deletions cut 3 bases from V and 1 base from J, with 17 bases between. The CDR3 runs 16 residues. The V gene's germline CDR1 is SGHRS and CDR2 YFSETQ. The specimen was PBMCs or a T cell subset sorted from them (not recorded which). V usage is TRBV5-1 and J usage is TRBJ2-7; perhaps TRBD1 as D (5 bases). This clonotype was obtained from an adult woman who had mild COVID-19 (a few samples of this study predate the infection). Cell type and time point are not known. In DNA, the CDR3 is TGCGCCAGCAGCTCCCTCGGCCTCCAGGGTTCCTACGAGCAGTACTTC. This gives the protein CASSSLGLQGSYEQYF. The variable domain in full, completed from reference TRBV5-1 and TRBJ2-7, reads KAGVTQTPRYLIKTRGQQVTLSCSPISGHRSVSWYQQTPGQGLQFLFEYFSETQRNKGNFPGRFSGRQFSNSRSEMNVSTLELGDSALYLCASSSLGLQGSYEQYFGPGTRLTVT.